Following are 3 T cell receptor beta chains from one sample sequenced in a study of radiotherapy plus CTLA-4 blockade in lung cancer. Measured with immunoSEQ multiplex PCR; TCRdb has only the in-frame clones, and not every one. The table has roughly 100,000 clones, around four fifths seen once. This specimen consisted of peripheral blood, obtained from a patient treated with radiotherapy plus ipilimumab. These receptors were obtained from a human donor with non-small cell lung cancer who had a partial response to radiotherapy plus ipilimumab.

This clone came up once. This rearrangement joins TRBV7-3 to TRBJ2-1; no definite D call. This CDR3 contains 13 residues. Germline V CDR1 and CDR2: SGHTA, FQGTGA. Deletions cut 4 bases from V and 4 bases from J, with 8 bases between. As DNA, the CDR3 is TGTGCCAGCAGCTCCGGTCTTTACAATGAGCAGTTCTTC. Translation gives CASSSGLYNEQFF.

Only one count was recorded for this clone. The CDR3 sequence: CASSFRSTNEKLFF. CDR3 sequence (DNA): TGTGCCAGCAGCTTCAGGTCAACTAATGAAAAACTGTTTTTT. The chain uses TRBV7-9 and TRBJ1-4, with no clear D. Germline CDR1 SEHNR, CDR2 FQNEAQ (reference sequence). CDR3 length equals 14 residues. V lost 3 bases, J lost 0 bases, and 5 bases lay in between.

This chain connects TRBV5-1 to TRBJ1-2, with D possibly matching TRBD1 (6 bases). The germline V gene encodes CDR1 SGHRS and CDR2 YFSETQ. V was pared by 0 bases and J by 2 bases, with 11 bases between. This CDR3 has 15 amino acids. DNA for the CDR3: TGCGCCAGCAGCTTGGATGACAGGCGGAACTATGGCTACACCTTC. This encodes CASSLDDRRNYGYTF.